This T cell receptor (beta chain) was identified in a study of blood T cell repertoires in COVID-19. Study at large: PBMCs, B-cell-depleted T cells, or T cells were the source of the cDNA or gDNA that made up the material.

In the source study's methods: Amplifying reference gene primers gave estimates of nucleated cell counts. Profiled with immunoSEQ multiplex PCR; TCRdb holds only in-frame clones, not every one. The V and J calls and clone size come from that table; D and trimming were worked out from the DNA. The table records over 150,000 clones, around 90% of them present only once. V shed 0 bases, J shed 4 bases, and the junction held 16 bases outside the gene matches. This CDR3 has 19 residues. Germline CDR1 reads SGHKS; CDR2 reads YYEKEE (reference sequence). Sequencing was performed on peripheral blood. The TCR sequence derives from a man over 45 with acute or convalescent COVID-19. The chain recombines TRBV5-5 with TRBJ2-3; 8 positions agree with TRBD2. For the CDR3, the DNA is TGTGCCAGCAGCTTGGGACTAGCGTACCTATATTCGGACGCAGATACGCAGTATTTT. Translating it yields CASSLGLAYLYSDADTQYF.